The source of this TCR beta chain is a study of early T cells in non-severe SARS-CoV-2 infection (dated by TCRdb to the early 2020s). In the study overall: Because TCR sequencing was done on bulk RNA from unsorted whole blood, the alpha and beta chains could not be paired. Points the paper makes about the study in general: VDJdb matching was skewed toward anti-spike CD8 responses and likely underestimated virus-specific expansions, missing private and CD4 specificities.

Library generation was performed with 5' RACE. These reads were obtained on a NextSeq 500. Unique molecular identifiers were attached to individual cDNA molecules in the TCR library protocol so that sequencing error and PCR bias could be corrected. TCR alpha and beta chains were both sequenced, and the abundances of alpha and beta sequences in each sample were closely correlated with each other. As for the original processing: Decombinator V4 was used to annotate the V gene, J gene and CDR3 of the TCR sequences. Expanded TCRs were defined as changing significantly between any two time points under a Poisson model with p below 0.0001. Abundances of TCRs were expressed as counts per million after normalisation to the total number of TCRs sequenced in each sample. VDJdb, accessed 1 November 2021, was searched for CMV, EBV and SARS-CoV-2 annotated TCRs, with TCRs annotated for multiple antigens excluded. TCRdb handled the public reads itself, with Q25 trimming in fastp and clone calling in MiXCR, and kept productive beta chains. Under each unique CDR3 protein, matching rows form one entry showing the most common genes and DNA. The V and J calls follow TCRdb's processing rather than the paper's. The sample table shows fewer than 85,000 distinct CDR3 sequences, and roughly 9.4% are seen once. The top ten hold roughly 5% of the sample.

The sample holds many counts of this clonotype. Its antigen is unknown. Within one base of it there is no much larger clone, and no base qualities were kept. Set within a cohort of healthcare workers in London, UK, this nested case-control study involved weekly PCR testing of nasopharyngeal swabs along with blood sampling. Healthcare workers were recruited between 23 and 31 March 2020, during the week of the UK lockdown, and were followed weekly for up to about 15 weeks. The specimen was whole blood. The TCR comes from an adult who was a healthcare worker with PCR-confirmed SARS-CoV-2 infection or an uninfected control (not recorded which).

The DNA reads as follows: TGTGCCAGCAGTCCATCACTAGCGGGAGTGTACGAGCAGTACTTC. This translates into CASSPSLAGVYEQYF. The chain joins TRBV12-3 or TRBV12-4 to TRBJ2-7, and 11 junctional nucleotides match TRBD2. The junction shows trimming of 5 bases on V and 4 bases on J, and the gene matches do not reach 7 bases of it. The cysteine opens and the phenylalanine closes a CDR3 of 15 amino acids. Only the CDR3 portion is preserved as DNA: 45 bases, with reading frame beginning at the first base.